One and the same sample provided the 19 T cell receptor beta chains below, sequenced in a study of blood T cell repertoires in COVID-19. Here immunoSEQ multiplex PCR was the method, and the copy in TCRdb shows in-frame clones only, minus some. This sample has approximately 90,000 clones, with approximately 88% found just once. The sequencing input was peripheral blood. These receptors originate from a woman of 80 years or more with active or convalescent COVID-19.

The rearrangement uses TRBV7-9 and TRBJ1-6, with D hard to call. This CDR3 region has 14 residues. Trimming took 2 bases from V and 9 from J, leaving 11 bases between them. Germline V gives CDR1 SEHNR, CDR2 FQNEAQ (reference sequence). CDR3 coding DNA: TGTGCCAGCAGCTTATCGAGGTCGGTTTCACCCCTCCACTTT. Its protein product is CASSLSRSVSPLHF.

This chain links TRBV7-3 with TRBJ2-1; D may be TRBD1 (6 bases). The V end was cut by 3 bases, the J end by 6 bases, with 15 bases between. The germline V gene encodes CDR1 SGHTA and CDR2 FQGTGA. The length of the CDR3 is 15 residues. CDR3 amino acids: CASSLGDTRANEQFF. The DNA for the CDR3 is TGTGCCAGCAGCTTGGGGGACACAAGGGCCAATGAGCAGTTCTTC. Full variable domain (remainder filled in from reference TRBV7-3 and TRBJ2-1): GAGVSQTPSNKVTEKGKYVELRCDPISGHTALYWYRQSLGQGPEFLIYFQGTGAADDSGLPNDRFFAVRPEGSVSTLKIQRTERGDSAVYLCASSLGDTRANEQFFGPGTRLTVL.

DNA for the CDR3: TGTGCCAGCAAGGCGGGACTCCCGCTACGTGAGCAGTTCTTC. It specifies CASKAGLPLREQFF. V usage is TRBV6-5 and J usage is TRBJ2-1, with D maybe TRBD2 (6 bases). Trimming stripped 7 bases from V and 9 bases from J, with 19 bases between. Germline V gene sequence: CDR1 MNHEY, CDR2 SVGAGI. The CDR3 has 14 residues.

CDR3 region: CASRWTGSRYEQYF. CDR3 coding DNA: TGTGCCAGCAGGTGGACAGGGAGTCGGTACGAGCAGTACTTC. This chain connects TRBV6-5 to TRBJ2-7, with 8 positions matching TRBD1. CDR1 is MNHEY and CDR2 is SVGAGI in the germline V gene. V shed 6 bases, J shed 4 bases, and the junction held 8 bases outside the gene matches. CDR3 length: 14 amino acids.

The chain is built from TRBV5-1 and TRBJ2-1; 9 bases line up with TRBD2. The germline V gene has CDR1 SGHRS and CDR2 YFSETQ. This CDR3 has 17 residues. Trimming cost V 4 bases and J 8 bases; bases outside gene matches: 16. The CDR3, as DNA: TGCGCCAGCAGCACGGGGGGGCTAGCGGGAACGATGGATGAGCAGTTCTTC. Residues: CASSTGGLAGTMDEQFF.

This clone has a single count. This sequence joins TRBV6-1 and TRBJ2-1; TRBD2 agrees at 12 bases. V was pared by 1 base and J by 10 bases, with 8 bases of the junction left unmatched. Germline-derived CDR1 and CDR2 are MNHNS and SASEGT. CDR3 size: 16 residues. CDR3 region: CASSEVASGGAEEQFF. In DNA, the CDR3 is TGTGCCAGCAGTGAAGTGGCTAGCGGGGGGGCCGAGGAGCAGTTCTTC.

The chain couples TRBV11-2 to TRBJ1-1, with TRBD1 matching over 8 bases. Trimming cost V 6 bases and J 1 base; bases outside gene matches: 4. The CDR3 is 14 residues long. CDR1 is SGHAT, CDR2 FQNNGV, per germline. This chain's CDR3 is CASSRTGTNTEAFF. Here the CDR3 DNA reads TGTGCCAGCAGTCGGACAGGGACGAACACTGAAGCTTTCTTT.

The CDR3 DNA sequence: TGTGCCAGTAGTATTCCAGGTGGCCACGAGCAGTACTTC. Amino acid sequence: CASSIPGGHEQYF. The chain combines TRBV19 with TRBJ2-7; D not resolved. V was cut by 3 bases and J by 5 bases, with 11 bases left in between. The CDR3 extends over 13 amino acids. Germline CDR1 and CDR2: LNHDA and SQIVND (reference sequence).

The genes are TRBV6-2 or TRBV6-3 and TRBJ2-1, with 9 bases identical to TRBD1. From germline, CDR1 is MNHEY and CDR2 SVGEGT. The V and J ends lost 0 bases and 9 bases, in that order; junction bases with no gene match: 12. The CDR3 contains 17 residues. The CDR3 DNA reads TGTGCCAGCAGTTACTCCCTCGGGACAGGGCCGTGGGGTGAGCAGTTCTTC. This encodes CASSYSLGTGPWGEQFF.

V is TRBV6-2 or TRBV6-3 and J is TRBJ1-6; D is possibly TRBD1 (6 bases). Looked up from germline, CDR1 is MNHEY and CDR2 is SVGEGT. Trimming removed 4 bases from V and 7 bases from J, with 17 bases in between. The CDR3 has 16 amino acids. The CDR3 sequence is CASSSSAGAGNSPLHF. The CDR3 bases are TGTGCCAGCAGTTCCTCCGCGGGGGCTGGGAATTCACCCCTCCACTTT.

V usage is TRBV30 and J usage is TRBJ2-1; D is ambiguous. The CDR3 totals 13 residues. Trimming shortened V by 0 bases and J by 9 bases, and 12 bases separated the two germline ends. CDR1 and CDR2 (germline): GTSNPN, SVGIG (reference sequence). The CDR3 coding sequence is TGTGCCTGGAGTGTATCGGGTAACCGTGAGCAGTTCTTC. Protein product: CAWSVSGNREQFF.

The chain recombines TRBV2 with TRBJ1-1, with 9 bases that match TRBD1. V trimming: 6 bases; J trimming: 5 bases; junction bases outside the gene matches: 7. This CDR3 has 14 residues. Germline V gene sequence: CDR1 SNHLY, CDR2 FYNNEI. The CDR3 coding sequence is TGTGCCAGCAGCACGACAGGGGGAGGGACTGAAGCTTTCTTT. It is translated as CASSTTGGGTEAFF.

J is TRBJ1-6 and V is TRBV15, with a weak D call TRBD1 (6 bases). Looked up from germline, CDR1 is LNHNV and CDR2 is YYDKDF (reference sequence). The CDR3 is 13 amino acids. V lost 11 bases, J lost 4 bases, and 12 bases lay in between. CDR3 amino acids: CASCGQYNSPLHF. The CDR3 DNA reads TGTGCCTCCTGTGGACAGTATAATTCACCCCTCCACTTT.

The chain links TRBV6-5 to TRBJ1-5; a possible D gene is TRBD1 (5 bases). Trimming removed 8 bases at V and 2 bases at J, with 13 bases between. The length of the CDR3 is 14 residues. Germline V gene lookup returns CDR1 MNHEY and CDR2 SVGAGI. The CDR3 reads CASARRGGNQPQHF. The CDR3 DNA sequence: TGTGCCAGCGCCCGAAGGGGTGGCAATCAGCCCCAGCATTTT.

This chain links TRBV6-5 with TRBJ2-6; TRBD1 is a possible D gene (6 bases). The V and J ends lost 6 bases and 0 bases respectively, with 9 bases between them. There are 15 residues in the CDR3. Germline V gene sequence: CDR1 MNHEY, CDR2 SVGAGI. CDR3 nucleotide sequence: TGTGCCAGCAGCCGGGACAACTCTGGGGCCAACGTCCTGACTTTC. Amino acids: CASSRDNSGANVLTF.

The rearrangement uses TRBV19 and TRBJ2-7, with D maybe TRBD2 (5 bases). V dropped 3 bases and J dropped 7 bases, with 16 bases sitting between them. This CDR3 is built from 14 residues. Germline V CDR1 and CDR2: LNHDA, SQIVND (reference sequence). CDR3 DNA: TGTGCCAGTAGTATCCAAAGGACCGAGCGGGAGCAGTACTTC. The encoded protein is CASSIQRTEREQYF.

The CDR3, as DNA: TGTGCCAGCAGCTTCACAGGGGTTGAGCAGTTCTTC. Its protein product is CASSFTGVEQFF. The chain links TRBV7-2 to TRBJ2-1; 7 bases are a match to TRBD1. The trim removed 3 bases at V and 9 bases at J, leaving 2 bases unmatched. From germline, CDR1 is SGHTA and CDR2 FQGNSA. This CDR3 comprises 12 residues.

The DNA of the CDR3 is TGTGCCAGTAGTACCCGGGACAGGGGTGGTAATTCACCCCTCCACTTT. Encoded protein: CASSTRDRGGNSPLHF. The chain uses TRBV19 and TRBJ1-6; 10 bases agree with TRBD1. Losses at the gene ends were 4 bases for V and 6 bases for J; bases not matched to a gene: 6. From germline, CDR1 is LNHDA and CDR2 SQIVND (reference sequence). The CDR3 is 16 amino acids.

This clone was recorded only once. This chain uses TRBV3-1 (or the pseudogene TRBV3-2) with TRBJ2-3, with 12 bases lining up with TRBD2. V shed 4 bases and J 3 bases; nucleotides not matched to a gene: 2. Germline V gene data show CDR1 as LGHDT and CDR2 as YNNKEL (reference sequence). This CDR3 contains 15 residues. The CDR3 DNA is TGTGCCAGCAGCCCTACTAGCGGGAGGACAGATACGCAGTATTTT. Protein sequence: CASSPTSGRTDTQYF.